Listed here is a single TCR beta chain. This receptor's antigen is unknown. There are no base qualities to consult, and no much larger clone falls within one base. The sample originates from a study of blood T cell repertoires in COVID-19 (dated by TCRdb to 2020 to 2022). General notes on the study: Collaborator samples came from the United States, Italy and Spain and covered acute and convalescent phases of COVID-19. Deeply sampled blood TCRbeta repertoires from subjects exposed to, actively infected with, or recovered from COVID-19 were included in the dataset. A freely available public database, intended as a resource for researchers studying the immune response to SARS-CoV-2, is where the repertoires were released. Where HLA class I and class II types were available, the types were taken from metadata supplied by the sample provider, not from assay-based typing. The material from the prospective study consisted of cDNA or gDNA derived from T cells, B-cell-depleted T cells, or PBMCs. Sample metadata almost always included a de-identified subject ID, COVID-19 status, age in years and sex. The samples were drawn from the first 160 participants of the ongoing ImmuneRACE study and from over a thousand subjects provided by 6 global collaborators.

V lost 4 bases and J lost 5 bases, and the count of bases not matched to a germline gene is 13. Counted from cysteine to phenylalanine, this CDR3 has 17 amino acids. Only the CDR3 portion is preserved as DNA: 51 bases, with reading frame beginning at the first base. The germline V gene sets CDR1 to KGHDR and CDR2 to SFDVKD. TCRbeta CDR3 regions were amplified from genomic DNA using the immunoSEQ Assay, a bias-controlled multiplex PCR. On the authors' methods: Within the assay, amplification of reference gene primers was used to estimate how many nucleated cells each sample contained. To quantify the absolute abundance of each unique TCRbeta CDR3 rearrangement, sequence reads were collapsed and filtered. For each sample, productive Simpson clonality was calculated by taking the square root of Simpson's diversity index across productive rearrangements. The clones in this table, taken by TCRdb from immuneACCESS, are in-frame only. Not every clone is retained; where verified, under half of the shortfall comes from an unresolved V gene, and the cause of the rest is unknown. The V and J calls and clone size are taken from that table; D and trimming were inferred from the DNA. For this sample there are fewer than 300,000 clones; approximately 90% appear just once. About 9.3% of the sample rests with the top ten.

Findings and caveats that apply to the study as a whole: How much clinical and demographic metadata was included differed by source and by participant, and the metadata was provided uncurated.

Enrolling through a virtual design, the prospective study's participants ranged in age from roughly 18 to 89 years and lived across roughly 23 United States geographic areas. To assign participants to cohorts, the prospective study relied on clinical history that participants themselves reported in a screening survey and a study questionnaire. Recovered participants in ImmuneRACE Cohort 3 were defined as having two consecutive negative NP/OP PCR tests, clearance from a healthcare professional, or resolution of symptoms. In the prospective study, whole blood, serum and a nasopharyngeal or oropharyngeal swab were collected from each participant by mobile phlebotomists. Prospective study participants could optionally give additional blood draws and questionnaires over a roughly two-month period. Before DNA extraction, blood samples from the prospective study were shipped at room temperature or frozen.

The V and J segments used are TRBV24-1 and TRBJ2-1; the central 7 bases match TRBD1. The source of this sequence is a man aged 35-49 years who had recovered from COVID-19. Sequences were obtained from PBMCs or T cells enriched from blood (not recorded which). CDR3 region: CATSEEDRVISHNEQFF. The sequence in DNA is TGTGCCACCAGTGAGGAAGACAGGGTCATATCCCACAATGAGCAGTTCTTC.